This T cell receptor (beta chain) was sequenced in a study of T cells in localized non-small cell lung cancer. Germline V lookup: CDR1 SGHRS, CDR2 YFSETQ. CDR3 length: 15 amino acids. Between the trimmed V and J ends, which lost 4 bases and 0 bases, there was a span of 11 bases. Libraries were prepared by immunoSEQ multiplex PCR; TCRdb keeps only in-frame clonotypes and omits some of them. The data show 30,000 to 40,000 clones, with roughly 78% seen just once and around 35% held by the top ten. Sequences were derived from peripheral blood, sampled before any cancer treatment. This clonotype originated in a male donor aged 60 or over with stage II squamous cell lung carcinoma. This chain joins TRBV5-1 and TRBJ1-5; tentatively, D is TRBD1 (6 bases). The CDR3 nucleotides read TGCGCCAGCAGCCTGGACAGTTATAGCAATCAGCCCCAGCATTTT. This translates into CASSLDSYSNQPQHF.